These T cell receptor beta chains were read from a single sample in a study of T cell changes during pregnancy in multiple sclerosis. Produced via immunoSEQ multiplex PCR; TCRdb's table is partial and in-frame only. Of 75,000 to 100,000 clones listed, 92% are singletons. Here the sequenced sample was peripheral blood, taken after pregnancy. The receptors stem from a female donor in good health, enrolled as a control in a pregnancy study. The CDR3 runs from the conserved cysteine through the conserved F or W. A D gene is named only where the DNA matches it firmly. Not all rows give a size; the values are once, few, many and, for expanded clones, a class.

J | V | size | D | CDR3 | DNA
TRBJ2-7 | TRBV28 | - | TRBD2 | CASSSSGRAYEQYF | TGTGCCAGCAGTTCCAGCGGGAGGGCCTACGAGCAGTACTTC
TRBJ1-1 | TRBV28 | once | - | CASSFTQNTGLGAFF | TGTGCCAGCAGTTTCACACAAAATACGGGACTGGGGGCTTTCTTT
TRBJ1-1 | TRBV4-1 | - | TRBD1 | CASSQRQGANTEAFF | TGCGCCAGCAGCCAGCGACAGGGGGCAAACACTGAAGCTTTCTTT
TRBJ2-1 | TRBV7-9 | - | - | CASSFEGGEFF | TGTGCCAGCAGCTTTGAAGGGGGAGAGTTCTTC
TRBJ2-7 | TRBV2 | - | - | CASSELYEQYF | TGTGCCAGCAGTGAACTCTACGAGCAGTACTTC
TRBJ1-5 | TRBV7-9 | - | TRBD1 | CASSLTGGNQPQHF | TGTGCCAGCAGCTTGACAGGGGGCAATCAGCCCCAGCATTTT
TRBJ2-3 | TRBV18 | - | - | CASSPKTSTDTQYF | TGTGCCAGCTCTCCGAAGACTAGCACAGATACGCAGTATTTT
TRBJ2-7 | TRBV5-4 | once | TRBD1 | CASSPGQGASYEQYF | TGTGCCAGCAGCCCCGGACAGGGGGCGAGCTACGAGCAGTACTTC
TRBJ1-6 | TRBV18 | - | - | CASSILPTPGQSNGYNSPLHF | TGTGCCAGCTCAATACTACCAACTCCGGGACAATCAAACGGGTATAATTCACCCCTCCACTTT
TRBJ2-7 | TRBV6-5 | - | TRBD1 | CATSGQGSYEQYF | TGTGCCACCTCGGGACAGGGGAGCTACGAGCAGTACTTC
TRBJ2-7 | TRBV11-2 | - | TRBD2 | CASSSRGTSGSPISYEQYF | TGTGCCAGCAGCTCTCGAGGGACTAGCGGGAGTCCAATCTCCTACGAGCAGTACTTC
TRBJ1-5 | TRBV6-1 | - | - | CASSESGVSNQPQHF | TGTGCCAGCAGTGAATCGGGGGTTAGCAATCAGCCCCAGCATTTT
TRBJ2-2 | TRBV27 | - | TRBD2 | CASSFQGLARSNTGELFF | TGTGCCAGCAGTTTCCAGGGACTAGCGAGATCTAACACCGGGGAGCTGTTTTTT
TRBJ2-5 | TRBV4-1 | - | - | CASSQDGAGQETQYF | TGCGCCAGCAGCCAAGATGGGGCAGGACAAGAGACCCAGTACTTC
TRBJ1-5 | TRBV14 | few | - | CASSQRRHGSNQPQHF | TGTGCCAGCAGCCAGAGGCGGCATGGCAGCAATCAGCCCCAGCATTTT
TRBJ1-3 | TRBV30 | - | - | CAWSVMRTGNTIYF | TGTGCCTGGAGTGTGATGCGGACTGGAAACACCATATATTTT
TRBJ2-5 | TRBV10-3 | few | - | CAISVSQGETQYF | TGTGCCATCAGTGTAAGTCAGGGAGAGACCCAGTACTTC
TRBJ1-1 | TRBV5-1 | - | - | CASSSTQLNTEAFF | TGCGCCAGCAGCTCGACACAACTCAACACTGAAGCTTTCTTT
TRBJ1-2 | TRBV27 | - | - | CASSSTVPTF | TGTGCCAGCAGTTCGACAGTACCCACCTTC
TRBJ1-1 | TRBV9 | - | TRBD1 | CASSVIPGQGVGTEAFF | TGTGCCAGCAGCGTGATCCCGGGACAGGGGGTAGGTACTGAAGCTTTCTTT
TRBJ2-1 | TRBV6-4 | - | - | CASSDSAENNEQFF | TGTGCCAGCAGTGACTCGGCGGAAAACAATGAGCAGTTCTTC
TRBJ1-5 | TRBV5-6 | once | TRBD1 | CASSLLGQGNQPQHF | TGTGCCAGCAGCTTGCTAGGACAGGGGAATCAGCCCCAGCATTTT
TRBJ2-7 | TRBV27 | - | TRBD2 | CASSFLAGVGYEQYF | TGTGCCAGCAGTTTTCTAGCGGGGGTAGGCTACGAGCAGTACTTC
TRBJ2-4 | TRBV5-1 | - | - | CASSLAGADGNIQYF | TGCGCCAGCAGCTTAGCTGGCGCGGATGGAAACATTCAGTACTTC
TRBJ1-2 | TRBV7-3 | few | - | CASSPQGYGGYTF | TGTGCCAGCAGCCCACAGGGTTACGGTGGCTACACCTTC
TRBJ2-5 | TRBV9 | - | TRBD2 | CASSVGGSGMQETQYF | TGTGCCAGCAGCGTAGGGGGTAGCGGGATGCAAGAGACCCAGTACTTC
TRBJ2-5 | TRBV11-2 | - | - | CASSLGIETQYF | TGTGCCAGCAGCTTAGGTATTGAGACCCAGTACTTC
TRBJ2-6 | TRBV7-9 | - | TRBD1 | CASSTTPGQGSGANVLTF | TGTGCCAGCAGCACCACGCCGGGACAGGGCTCTGGGGCCAACGTCCTGACTTTC
TRBJ1-2 | TRBV6-1 | - | - | CASSPTANYGYTF | TGTGCCAGCAGCCCCACAGCTAACTATGGCTACACCTTC